This T cell receptor (beta chain) stems from a study of metastatic and nonmetastatic thyroid tumors. Study-wide context: Repertoire data that came from the blood and tumor or nodule tissue of malignant and benign thyroid patients were compared.

Overall study results and limits: Reports indicated that malignant thyroid tumors showed significantly higher TCR beta diversity than benign nodules did, in blood and tumor.

In its sample, this clone was seen many times. Antigen unknown. The CDR3 consists of 13 residues. Germline values: CDR1 MNHNS, CDR2 SASEGT. V was shortened by 7 bases and J by 6 bases, with 13 bases between the two germline ends. Study processing details: A papillary thyroid cancer distant-metastasis classifier was built from CDR3 differences across clinicopathological groups. TCRdb redid the clone calls on the PCR reads using MiXCR. What appears here as the V and J calls and clone size reflects TCRdb's work, not the paper's. The sample has about 39,000 clones, 18% seen once; the top ten hold around 15%. Nobody among the patients had been given any treatment before thyroid surgery.

Sequenced sample: tumor tissue. The chain carries TRBV6-1 and TRBJ2-4; D is uncertain. The origin of this receptor is a female donor with papillary thyroid cancer or a benign thyroid nodule (not recorded which). Some clones in this sample may be carry-over from other donors' samples. The CDR3 DNA follows: TGTGCCAGCATATCACCCCAAAGAAACATTCAGTACTTC. Translated: CASISPQRNIQYF.